The 2 T cell receptor beta chains below all came from one sample that was sequenced in a study of cytomegalovirus exposure and HLA in healthy donors. PCR used 60 Vbeta primers and 13 Jbeta primers. The method was immunoSEQ multiplex PCR; TCRdb's version includes in-frame clones alone and lacks a portion of them. This sample has over 150,000 clones, with over 75% found just once. The sample taken for sequencing was PBMCs. Receptors originate from a human donor in good health.

As DNA, the CDR3 is TGTGCCATCAGTGGGGGACAGGGGACTGCTAACTATGGCTACACCTTC. This gives the protein CAISGGQGTANYGYTF. The chain is built from TRBV10-3 and TRBJ1-2, with 10 bases fitting TRBD1. J gave up 0 bases and V 4 bases, and 5 bases lay outside the gene matches. The CDR3 spans 16 residues. Germline values: CDR1 ENHRY, CDR2 SYGVKD.

The V call is TRBV5-1, the J call TRBJ2-3, with TRBD2 identical over 12 bases. Germline loops: CDR1 SGHRS, CDR2 YFSETQ. This CDR3 region has 16 residues. V trimming: 1 base; J trimming: 3 bases; junction bases outside the gene matches: 3. CDR3 amino acids: CASSLTGTSGTDTQYF. The CDR3 region has the DNA TGCGCCAGCAGCTTGACCGGGACTAGCGGGACAGATACGCAGTATTTT. Complete variable domain (other parts from reference TRBV5-1 and TRBJ2-3): KAGVTQTPRYLIKTRGQQVTLSCSPISGHRSVSWYQQTPGQGLQFLFEYFSETQRNKGNFPGRFSGRQFSNSRSEMNVSTLELGDSALYLCASSLTGTSGTDTQYFGPGTRLTVL.